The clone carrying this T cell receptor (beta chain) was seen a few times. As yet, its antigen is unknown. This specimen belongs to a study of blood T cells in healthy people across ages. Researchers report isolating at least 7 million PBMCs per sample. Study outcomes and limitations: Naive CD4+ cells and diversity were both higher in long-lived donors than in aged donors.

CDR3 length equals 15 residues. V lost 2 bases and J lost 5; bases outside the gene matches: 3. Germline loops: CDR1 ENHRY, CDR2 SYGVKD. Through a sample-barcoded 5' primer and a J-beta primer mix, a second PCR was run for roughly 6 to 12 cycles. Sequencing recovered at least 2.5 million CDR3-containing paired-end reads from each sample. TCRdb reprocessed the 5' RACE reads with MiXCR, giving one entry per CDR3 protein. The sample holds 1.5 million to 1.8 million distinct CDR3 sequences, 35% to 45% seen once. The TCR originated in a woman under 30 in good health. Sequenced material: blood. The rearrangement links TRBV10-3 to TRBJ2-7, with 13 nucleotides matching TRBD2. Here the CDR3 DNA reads TGTGCCATCAGTGAGCCGGGACTAGCGGGAAACGAGCAGTACTTC. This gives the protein CAISEPGLAGNEQYF.